This TCR beta chain was documented in a study of post-analysis software for immune sequencing data. The TCR beta cDNA libraries carried unique molecular identifiers. TCRdb processed the PCR reads anew with MiXCR; each CDR3 protein has one entry. The sample lists about 770,000 distinct CDR3 sequences, under 60% seen once, with roughly 4.9% in the top ten. Germline V gene data show CDR1 as SQVTM and CDR2 as ANQGSEA. Trimming took 3 bases from V and 0 from J, leaving 15 bases between them. The CDR3 has 16 residues. Findings and caveats of the study: Elevated frequency relative to controls characterized several TRBV segments in patients, TRBV5-6, TRBV5-1 and TRBV20-1 among them.

To note about this clonotype: Antigen: not known.

V usage is TRBV29-1 and J usage is TRBJ2-1, with D tentatively TRBD1 or TRBD2 (7 bases each). Sequencing was performed on blood. This TCR was recovered from a girl aged 10-17 years with multiple sclerosis. The CDR3 is CSVDPRGGGSYNEQFF. In DNA form, the CDR3 reads TGCAGCGTTGACCCCAGGGGGGGAGGCTCCTACAATGAGCAGTTCTTC.